This T cell receptor beta chain is drawn from a study of T cell clonality in common variable immunodeficiency. General study results and limits: Repertoire-complication correlations in CVID were limited by patient heterogeneity. Shared TCRbeta clones were fewer between CVID subjects than controls. CVID subjects had higher TCRbeta clonality than healthy controls, most marked in about a third.

Germline V lookup: CDR1 DFQATT, CDR2 SNEGSKA (reference sequence). V lost 6 bases to trimming and J lost 6 bases; unmatched junction nucleotides: 4. The CDR3 loop spans 13 amino acids. Sequencing input was equivalent genomic DNA from CVID and controls. TCRdb keeps only in-frame clones here, not all; method: immunoSEQ multiplex PCR. Sampling found 45,000 to 60,000 clones, none seen once. This clone was detected many times. Its specificity is unknown. The read terminates 3 residues ahead of where the CDR3 ends, so the germline J gene completes it. The sequenced sample consisted of peripheral blood mononuclear cells. This sequence originates from a person between 18 and 75 years old in good health. This chain joins TRBV20-1 and TRBJ2-1; 11 bases fit TRBD1. The sequenced CDR3 bases are TGCAGTGCCTTCGGGACAGGGGGCAATGAG. This encodes CSAFGTGGNE. The full CDR3 protein reads CSAFGTGGNEQFF.